This T cell receptor beta chain is from a study of blood T cell repertoires in COVID-19. The overall study: Both acute and convalescent COVID-19 samples were obtained from the United States, Italy and Spain.

In the original workflow: Estimates of nucleated cell counts were drawn from the amplification of reference gene primers. Sequencing used immunoSEQ multiplex PCR; TCRdb keeps in-frame clones, though not all of them. The V and J calls and the clone size are those of that table, but D and trimming were determined from the DNA. The table has fewer than 300,000 clones, approximately 80% seen once; the top ten hold 8.6%. The J segment lost 0 bases and the V segment lost 2 bases, leaving 3 bases of the junction unmatched. This CDR3 comprises 15 residues. The germline V gene has CDR1 LNHDA and CDR2 SQIVND (reference sequence).

The J gene is TRBJ2-7, the V gene TRBV19; 8 positions match TRBD1. This receptor was obtained from a human donor in a cohort sampled during active COVID-19. What was sequenced was peripheral blood. The CDR3 bases are TGTGCCAGTAGTATAAAGGGACAGGACTCCTACGAGCAGTACTTC. Amino acid sequence: CASSIKGQDSYEQYF.